These T cell receptor beta chains were read from a single sample in a study of cytomegalovirus exposure and HLA in healthy donors. Repertoires were generated with immunoSEQ multiplex PCR, while TCRdb's copy carries only in-frame clones and drops some. The sample contains approximately 150,000 clones, around four fifths of which appear only once. The sequenced material came from PBMCs. The receptor source for this set is a woman aged 50 to 60 in good health and CMV-seronegative. Each CDR3 is given with its conserved first and last residue. A D gene is named only where the DNA matches it firmly. Not all rows give a size; the values are once, few, many and, for expanded clones, a class.

. . TRBJ2-3 TRBV7-3 CASSSNLGAGFGTDTQYF TGTGCCAGCAGCTCTAATTTAGGGGCGGGGTTTGGCACAGATACGCAGTATTTT
. . TRBJ1-5 TRBV27 CASSLAGINQPQHF TGTGCCAGCAGTTTGGCAGGGATAAATCAGCCCCAGCATTTT
. . TRBJ2-3 TRBV18 CASSPFGGKSTDTQYF TGTGCCAGCTCACCATTCGGCGGGAAAAGCACAGATACGCAGTATTTT
. . TRBJ1-1 TRBV6-5 CASSKTGLSSQAFF TGTGCCAGCAGTAAAACGGGACTCTCCTCGCAAGCTTTCTTT
. . TRBJ1-1 TRBV30 CAWRTTGFPEAFF TGTGCCTGGAGAACCACAGGTTTTCCGGAAGCTTTCTTT
. few TRBJ1-4 TRBV6-6 CASSTPEQGGDKLFF TGTGCCAGCAGCACGCCGGAACAGGGTGGGGACAAACTGTTTTTT
TRBD1 . TRBJ1-4 TRBV7-8 CASSTNRGRDEKLFF TGTGCCAGCAGCACAAACAGGGGGCGCGATGAAAAACTGTTTTTT
TRBD2 . TRBJ2-3 TRBV27 CASSLSFPSGGYTDTQYF TGTGCCAGCAGTTTATCCTTCCCTAGCGGGGGATACACAGATACGCAGTATTTT
. . TRBJ1-4 TRBV11-2 CASSLVWTATNEKLFF TGTGCCAGCAGCTTAGTTTGGACAGCAACTAATGAAAAACTGTTTTTT
. . TRBJ1-3 TRBV6-1 CASSELQGNRNTIYF TGTGCCAGCAGTGAATTACAGGGAAACAGAAACACCATATATTTT
TRBD2 . TRBJ2-5 TRBV7-2 CASSSQRGGRETQYF TGTGCCAGCAGCTCCCAGCGGGGGGGCCGAGAGACCCAGTACTTC
TRBD1 . TRBJ1-4 TRBV4-1 CASSPDRGQSNEKLFF TGCGCCAGCAGTCCCGACAGGGGGCAGTCTAATGAAAAACTGTTTTTT
. . TRBJ1-2 TRBV15 CATSRDRTSGYTF TGTGCCACCAGCAGAGATCGGACTTCGGGGTACACCTTC
. . TRBJ2-5 TRBV5-1 CASSFRGRLEGETQYF TGCGCCAGCAGCTTCAGGGGCAGGTTGGAAGGGGAGACCCAGTACTTC
TRBD1 . TRBJ2-5 TRBV7-8 CASSRDRGETQYF TGTGCCAGCAGCCGGGACAGGGGTGAGACCCAGTACTTC
. . TRBJ1-2 TRBV6-5 CASSMNRDWGYGYTF TGTGCCAGCAGCATGAACAGGGATTGGGGCTATGGCTACACCTTC
TRBD2 . TRBJ2-1 TRBV5-1 CASSLGPGGPSNEQFF TGCGCCAGCAGCTTGGGTCCGGGAGGGCCTTCCAATGAGCAGTTCTTC
. . TRBJ2-7 TRBV29-1 CSVETAHEQYF TGCAGCGTTGAAACAGCTCACGAGCAGTACTTC
TRBD1 few TRBJ1-1 TRBV6-5 CASSYWDSTNTEAFF TGTGCCAGCAGTTACTGGGACAGTACGAACACTGAAGCTTTCTTT
TRBD1 . TRBJ2-5 TRBV7-3 CASSLRMGQGGRETQYF TGTGCCAGCAGCTTACGGATGGGACAGGGGGGCCGGGAGACCCAGTACTTC
TRBD2 . TRBJ2-1 TRBV5-6 CASSGPTSARLNEQFF TGTGCCAGCAGCGGCCCGACTAGCGCCCGTCTCAATGAGCAGTTCTTC
TRBD1 . TRBJ2-1 TRBV7-9 CASSQGVGRRGEQFF TGTGCCAGCAGCCAGGGGGTGGGCCGCCGAGGAGAGCAGTTCTTC
. . TRBJ2-5 TRBV7-2 CASSLGQKETQYF TGTGCCAGCAGCTTGGGACAAAAAGAGACCCAGTACTTC
TRBD2 . TRBJ2-1 TRBV5-1 CASSPIAGGNEQFF TGCGCCAGCAGCCCAATAGCGGGAGGGAATGAGCAGTTCTTC
TRBD2 . TRBJ2-1 TRBV6-6 CASSRLAGVVNEQFF TGTGCCAGCAGTCGACTAGCGGGAGTTGTGAATGAGCAGTTCTTC
. . TRBJ2-6 TRBV27 CASSLLGAAGANVLTF TGTGCCAGCAGTTTGCTGGGGGCTGCAGGGGCCAACGTCCTGACTTTC
TRBD1 . TRBJ2-7 TRBV27 CATVATGTGAYEQYF TGTGCCACCGTAGCGACCGGGACAGGGGCCTACGAGCAGTACTTC
TRBD1 . TRBJ2-7 TRBV2 CASAAPPRDSLLYEQYF TGTGCCAGCGCCGCCCCCCCCCGGGACAGTCTTCTCTACGAGCAGTACTTC
. few TRBJ1-1 TRBV6-1 CASMVTGNTEAFF TGTGCCAGCATGGTTACAGGGAACACTGAAGCTTTCTTT
TRBD1 . TRBJ1-1 TRBV6-5 CASKYRGVTEAFF TGTGCCAGCAAGTACAGGGGGGTCACTGAAGCTTTCTTT
TRBD1 once TRBJ2-5 TRBV7-7 CASSTTTGVETQYF TGTGCTAGCAGTACCACAACAGGGGTCGAGACCCAGTACTTC
. . TRBJ1-6 TRBV7-2 CASSSLWSGRLDSPLHF TGTGCCAGCAGCTCCCTATGGTCCGGCAGGCTCGATTCACCCCTCCACTTT
TRBD1 . TRBJ1-5 TRBV15 CATSHLPGQGRQPQHF TGTGCCACCAGCCATCTCCCGGGACAGGGAAGGCAGCCCCAGCATTTT
. . TRBJ1-5 TRBV28 CASSFADLSNQPQHF TGTGCCAGCAGTTTCGCGGATCTTAGCAATCAGCCCCAGCATTTT
TRBD2 . TRBJ2-7 TRBV5-6 CASSPAGGSYEQYF TGTGCCAGCAGCCCAGCGGGGGGCTCCTACGAGCAGTACTTC
. once TRBJ1-5 TRBV9 CASSPTTVNAPQHF TGTGCCAGCAGCCCAACTACGGTCAATGCACCCCAGCATTTT
. . TRBJ1-1 TRBV1 CTSSQPGMNTEAFF TGCACCAGCAGCCAACCGGGGATGAACACTGAAGCTTTCTTT
TRBD1 . TRBJ2-7 TRBV7-6 CASSSGGTGYEQYF TGTGCCAGCAGCTCAGGGGGTACGGGATACGAGCAGTACTTC
TRBD1 . TRBJ1-2 TRBV6-1 CASSEGTGGQGYTF TGTGCCAGCAGTGAAGGGACAGGGGGACAAGGCTACACCTTC
. few TRBJ1-3 TRBV4-1 CASSQDRGGNTIYF TGCGCCAGCAGCCAAGATCGAGGTGGAAACACCATATATTTT
TRBD1 few TRBJ2-5 TRBV23-1 CASSHQDRVGEQYF TGCGCCAGCAGTCACCAGGACAGGGTCGGAGAGCAGTACTTC
. . TRBJ2-1 TRBV7-2 CASSHPVGPLPYNEQFF TGTGCCAGCAGCCACCCCGTCGGTCCACTCCCTTACAATGAGCAGTTCTTC
. . TRBJ2-4 TRBV6-1 CASSEAAPGGSVAKNIQYF TGTGCCAGCAGTGAAGCGGCACCGGGTGGGAGCGTAGCCAAAAACATTCAGTACTTC
TRBD2 once TRBJ2-5 TRBV10-3 CAISGLAGQETQYF TGTGCCATCAGTGGACTAGCGGGGCAAGAGACCCAGTACTTC
TRBD1 . TRBJ2-3 TRBV7-9 CASSSTGRQDTQYF TGTGCCAGCAGCTCGACAGGGCGACAAGATACGCAGTATTTT
TRBD1 . TRBJ1-4 TRBV5-1 CASSLLTGGDEKLFF TGCGCCAGCAGCCTTTTGACAGGGGGGGATGAAAAACTGTTTTTT
. . TRBJ2-1 TRBV6-4 CASSDSAAVHEQFF TGTGCCAGCAGTGATAGCGCGGCAGTCCATGAGCAGTTCTTC
. . TRBJ1-4 TRBV6-1 CASSERSWGGPEEKLFF TGTGCCAGCAGTGAACGGAGTTGGGGAGGGCCCGAAGAAAAACTGTTTTTT
TRBD2 . TRBJ2-1 TRBV5-6 CASSSLSGTIRNNEQFF TGTGCCAGCAGCTCTCTCTCCGGGACTATTAGGAACAATGAGCAGTTCTTC
. . TRBJ2-7 TRBV13 CASSLQGNSYEQYF TGTGCCAGCAGCTTACAGGGGAACTCCTACGAGCAGTACTTC
. few TRBJ1-6 TRBV10-1 CASRRDPSSFLHF TGCGCCAGCAGGCGGGACCCCAGTAGTTTCCTCCACTTT
TRBD1 . TRBJ1-5 TRBV5-6 CASRRGTDLNQPQHF TGTGCCAGCAGACGCGGGACAGATCTTAATCAGCCCCAGCATTTT
. . TRBJ1-1 TRBV5-5 CASTRDNRENTEAFF TGTGCCAGCACCCGGGACAACAGGGAGAACACTGAAGCTTTCTTT
. once TRBJ1-2 TRBV4-3 CASSHGTGLRYGYTF TGCGCCAGCAGCCACGGAACAGGTTTGCGTTATGGCTACACCTTC
. . TRBJ1-2 TRBV7-9 CASSRSTGYGYTF TGTGCCAGCAGCCGGTCTACGGGCTATGGCTACACCTTC
. . TRBJ2-5 TRBV11-3 CASSLQAEETQYF TGTGCCAGCAGCTTGCAGGCAGAAGAGACCCAGTACTTC
. . TRBJ2-5 TRBV29-1 CSVREETQYF TGCAGCGTACGAGAAGAGACCCAGTACTTC
. once TRBJ2-7 TRBV5-1 CASTGNGDTYEQYF TGCGCCAGCACAGGAAATGGGGACACCTACGAGCAGTACTTC
. . TRBJ2-2 TRBV10-3 CAITHGGKGNTGELFF TGTGCCATCACCCACGGCGGGAAGGGGAACACCGGGGAGCTGTTTTTT
. . TRBJ1-1 TRBV11-2 CASSPDNPGGAFF TGTGCCAGCAGCCCGGACAACCCGGGCGGAGCTTTCTTT